One and the same sample provided the 22 T cell receptor beta chains below, sequenced in a study of T cells in Graves' hyperthyroidism and ophthalmopathy. Using RNA transcripts as the source, TCR beta CDR3 regions were amplified. The HTBI set primed first-round TCR CDR3 RT-PCR. TCRdb re-analysed the multiplex PCR reads in MiXCR, keeping a single row per CDR3 protein. The sample comprises some 510,000 distinct CDR3 sequences, more than 45% of which are singletons, and 8% to 8.5% rests with the top ten. Material: peripheral blood or thyroid tissue (not recorded which). The source of these receptors is a woman aged 18-30 years with Graves' hyperthyroidism.

This clonotype has more than one count but fewer than ten. V gene TRBV19 combines with J gene TRBJ2-7, with D hard to call. The CDR3 has 14 residues. Trimming removed 9 bases at V and 2 bases at J, with 17 bases between. Germline CDR1 and CDR2: LNHDA and SQIVND (reference sequence). DNA for the CDR3: TGTGCCAGCAGCCAAGAGACGTTGGCCTACGAGCAGTACTTC. Translated, it gives CASSQETLAYEQYF.

With regard to this clonotype: A much larger clone lies a single base off, so this may be a read error. The rearrangement uses TRBV10-3 and TRBJ1-6, with D unresolved. The CDR3 is 14 residues long. Germline V CDR1 and CDR2: ENHRY, SYGVKD. V was shortened by 6 bases and J by 8 bases, with 14 bases between the two germline ends. The CDR3 is CAISTVSSDSPLHF. The CDR3 coding sequence is TGTGCCATCAGCACCGTAAGCAGTGATTCACCCCTCCACTTT.

The chain employs TRBV7-3 and TRBJ1-4; TRBD1 aligns across 8 bases. CDR1 is SGHTA, CDR2 FQGTGA, per germline. J gave up 4 bases and V 5 bases, and 9 bases lay outside the gene matches. The CDR3 is made up of 16 amino acids. CDR3 residues: CASSVKTGGYNEKLFF. Written as DNA, the CDR3 is TGTGCCAGCAGCGTAAAAACAGGGGGATATAATGAAAAACTGTTTTTT.

The chain recombines TRBV10-3 with TRBJ1-3, with D perhaps TRBD1 (5 bases). V was clipped by 8 bases and J by 0 bases, with 11 bases between them. The CDR3 has 14 amino acids. Germline V gene lookup returns CDR1 ENHRY and CDR2 SYGVKD. The CDR3 nucleotides are TGTGCCATCGGTGCCAGGGACTCTGGAAACACCATATATTTT. Residues: CAIGARDSGNTIYF.

The gene calls are TRBV20-1 and TRBJ1-6; TRBD1 might be the D (5 bases). Germline V gives CDR1 DFQATT, CDR2 SNEGSKA (reference sequence). V was trimmed by 1 base and J by 0 bases, leaving 13 bases between them. The CDR3 runs 17 residues. CDR3 DNA sequence: TGCAGTGCTAGAGGGGGCGGGGTCAGCTCCTATAATTCACCCCTCCACTTT. As protein: CSARGGGVSSYNSPLHF.

Note on this clonotype: One junction end disagrees with the germline gene, perhaps due to a read error. J is TRBJ2-5 and V is TRBV7-6; no clear D. CDR1 is SGHVS and CDR2 is FNYEAQ in the germline V gene. The CDR3 totals 9 residues. The CDR3 loop is CASILPPHF. DNA of the CDR3: TGTGCCAGCATCCTACCACCCCACTTC.

The chain employs TRBV7-3 and TRBJ2-5; D remains ambiguous. V shed 4 bases and J shed 4 bases, with 10 bases lying between them. The V gene's germline CDR1 is SGHTA and CDR2 FQGTGA. The CDR3 extends over 13 amino acids. CDR3 DNA: TGTGCCAGCAGCTCAAGGGTGGCAGAGACCCAGTACTTC. Its protein is CASSSRVAETQYF.

This clonotype was counted a few times. This chain connects TRBV29-1 to TRBJ2-2; TRBD2 might be the D (5 bases). The germline CDR1 and CDR2 sequences are SQVTM and ANQGSEA. The CDR3 spans 11 residues. Trimming pared 7 bases from V and 6 bases from J, leaving 9 bases between. The CDR3 DNA sequence: TGCAGCGGGGGAGTAGCCGGGGAGCTGTTTTTT. This gives the protein CSGGVAGELFF.

The V call is TRBV25-1, the J call TRBJ1-5, with 7 bases that match TRBD1. V was pared by 5 bases and J by 2 bases, with 9 bases of the junction left unmatched. CDR3 size: 16 residues. Germline-derived CDR1 and CDR2 are MGHDK and SYGVNS. CDR3 in DNA: TGTGCCAGCAGTACCCACAGGGGATTCGGCAATCAGCCCCAGCATTTT. Protein sequence: CASSTHRGFGNQPQHF.

Comment on this clonotype: The CDR3 carries no conserved terminal phenylalanine or tryptophan, so it likely arises from a read error. It is unclear where the CDR3 begins or ends on the DNA, so no DNA is shown, and the CDR3 is as TCRdb lists it. The chain links TRBV7-9 to TRBJ2-7. Ends included, the CDR3 has 8 residues. Germline V CDR1 and CDR2: SEHNR, FQNEAQ (reference sequence). CDR3 region: CASSYKTR.

The chain couples TRBV7-9 to TRBJ1-4; D is ambiguous. The V end lost 3 bases, the J end lost 2 bases, and 7 bases lay between the germline ends. Germline V CDR1 and CDR2: SEHNR, FQNEAQ (reference sequence). The CDR3 is 14 residues long. The CDR3 nucleotides are TGTGCCAGCAGCTTGACCGGGACTAATGAAAAACTGTTTTTT. Translating gives CASSLTGTNEKLFF.

The chain recombines TRBV9 with TRBJ1-4, with D perhaps matching TRBD1 (5 bases). Trimming removed 4 bases from V and 7 bases from J, with 26 bases in between. The CDR3 has 18 residues. From germline, CDR1 is SGDLS and CDR2 YYNGEE. CDR3 in DNA: TGTGCCAGCAGCTCCCCGTTGGAACCTGGGGAGGGGCTTGAAAAACTGTTTTTT. This translates into CASSSPLEPGEGLEKLFF. Filled out from reference TRBV9 and TRBJ1-4, the complete variable domain reads DSGVTQTPKHLITATGQRVTLRCSPRSGDLSVYWYQQSLDQGLQFLIQYYNGEERAKGNILERFSAQQFPDLHSELNLSSLELGDSALYFCASSSPLEPGEGLEKLFFGSGTQLSVL.

In its sample, this clonotype was seen a few times. The genes are TRBV19 and TRBJ1-5; 8 positions match TRBD1. Trimming removed 6 bases from V and 4 bases from J; junction bases left unmatched: 11. Per the germline V gene, CDR1 is LNHDA and CDR2 is SQIVND (reference sequence). This CDR3 comprises 16 residues. As DNA, the CDR3 is TGTGCCAGTAGAGTGGCAGGGGGCGTAAGTAATCAGCCCCAGCATTTT. Translation gives CASRVAGGVSNQPQHF.

This clonotype was observed a handful of times. The V gene is TRBV15, the J gene TRBJ2-7; the D is unclear. There are 16 residues in the CDR3. V shed 0 bases and J shed 4 bases, with 16 bases lying between them. Germline CDR1 reads LNHNV; CDR2 reads YYDKDF (reference sequence). The CDR3 nucleotides are TGTGCCACCAGCAGAGATGCGACGGTCGCTTATTACGAGCAGTACTTC. Residues: CATSRDATVAYYEQYF.

This chain links TRBV10-3 with TRBJ2-7, with D perhaps TRBD1 (5 bases). Germline V gene sequence: CDR1 ENHRY, CDR2 SYGVKD. Trimming stripped 4 bases from V and 7 bases from J, with 11 bases between. The CDR3 totals 12 residues. The CDR3 bases are TGTGCCATCAGTGTTTCTGGACAAGAGCAGTACTTC. This codes for CAISVSGQEQYF.

The chain carries TRBV14 and TRBJ1-6; 8 bases agree with TRBD1. This CDR3 contains 15 residues. Germline V lookup: CDR1 SGHDN, CDR2 FVKESK. V shed 5 bases and J 14 bases; nucleotides not matched to a gene: 14. Here the CDR3 reads CASSFQDRGSWALHF. The CDR3 region has the DNA TGTGCCAGCAGCTTCCAAGACAGGGGCTCATGGGCCCTCCACTTT.

This clonotype was recorded only once. The CDR3: CASSDSPPGGPYEQYF. Here the CDR3 DNA reads TGTGCCAGCAGTGACTCGCCTCCGGGAGGGCCCTACGAGCAGTACTTC. V usage is TRBV2 and J usage is TRBJ2-7; 8 bases are a match to TRBD2. This CDR3 has 16 amino acids. The germline V gene encodes CDR1 SNHLY and CDR2 FYNNEI. The ends lost 3 bases at V and 2 bases at J; junction bases unmatched: 9. Based on the CDR3 plus reference TRBV2 and TRBJ2-7, the full variable domain is EPEVTQTPSHQVTQMGQEVILRCVPISNHLYFYWYRQILGQKVEFLVSFYNNEISEKSEIFDDQFSVERPDGSNFTLKIRSTKLEDSAMYFCASSDSPPGGPYEQYFGPGTRLTVT.

The chain combines TRBV2 with TRBJ1-1, with D perhaps matching TRBD1 (5 bases). The CDR3 is made up of 15 amino acids. Between the trimmed V and J ends, which lost 3 bases and 0 bases, there was a span of 11 bases. The germline gives CDR1 SNHLY, CDR2 FYNNEI. CDR3 DNA sequence: TGTGCCAGCAGTGAGGTAGGGGCTTTGAACACTGAAGCTTTCTTT. Its translation is CASSEVGALNTEAFF.

Details on this clonotype: A much larger clone differs from this one at a single base, so this may be a read error. This sequence joins TRBV10-3 and TRBJ2-7; 11 positions match TRBD1. J lost 3 bases, V lost 10 bases, and 8 bases had no gene match. This CDR3 comprises 14 residues. Germline V gene data show CDR1 as ENHRY and CDR2 as SYGVKD. In DNA form, the CDR3 reads TGTGCCAGCAGATCCGGGACAGGGGGCTACGAGCAGTACTTC. It encodes CASRSGTGGYEQYF.

A few counts support this clonotype. V usage is TRBV6-6 and J usage is TRBJ2-7, with 7 bases fitting TRBD2. The germline gives CDR1 MNHNY, CDR2 SVGAGI (reference sequence). This CDR3 spans 14 amino acids. V shed 7 bases and J 5 bases; nucleotides not matched to a gene: 11. CDR3 residues: CASTRMGLSNEQYF. The DNA for the CDR3 is TGTGCCAGCACCAGAATGGGACTATCTAACGAGCAGTACTTC.

On this clonotype: Compared with germline, one end of the junction differs, possibly owing to a read error. The chain has TRBV7-6 and TRBJ1-3; 10 nucleotides agree with TRBD1. Germline loops: CDR1 SGHVS, CDR2 FNYEAQ. The CDR3 is made up of 14 amino acids. CDR3 DNA: TGCGCCAGCAGCCAAGACAGGGGGCCTAACACCATATATTTT. This encodes CASSQDRGPNTIYF.

To note about this clonotype: This may come from a read error, since a much larger clone is one base off. The V and J genes are TRBV7-6 and TRBJ1-5; the D is unclear. From germline, CDR1 is SGHVS and CDR2 FNYEAQ. The CDR3 contains 13 residues. CDR3 amino acids: CASSLNQNRPQHF. The CDR3 nucleotides are TGTGCCAGCAGCCTAAACCAGAATCGGCCCCAGCATTTT. Combining the CDR3 with reference TRBV7-6 and TRBJ1-5 gives the whole variable domain GAGVSQSPRYKVTKRGQDVALRCDPISGHVSLYWYRQALGQGPEFLTYFNYEAQQDKSGLPNDRFSAERPEGSISTLTIQRTEQRDSAMYRCASSLNQNRPQHFGDGTRLSIL.